This TCR beta chain was sequenced during a study of T cell responses to AZD1222 COVID-19 vaccine. The repertoire was sequenced with immunoSEQ multiplex PCR; TCRdb's copy has only in-frame clones and lacks some. The data show approximately 150,000 clones, around 93% seen once. V shed 4 bases, J shed 4 bases, and the junction held 4 bases outside the gene matches. Germline V gives CDR1 LGHDT, CDR2 YNNKEL (reference sequence). This CDR3 has 15 amino acids. This sequence was found in an adult in good health. V usage is TRBV3-1 (or the pseudogene TRBV3-2) and J usage is TRBJ2-7; 13 bases are shared with TRBD2. The sequencing used peripheral blood, collected on day 0 of AZD1222 vaccination. The CDR3, as DNA: TGTGCCAGCAGCCTACTAGCGGGAGGGCGGTACGAGCAGTACTTC. Amino acids: CASSLLAGGRYEQYF.